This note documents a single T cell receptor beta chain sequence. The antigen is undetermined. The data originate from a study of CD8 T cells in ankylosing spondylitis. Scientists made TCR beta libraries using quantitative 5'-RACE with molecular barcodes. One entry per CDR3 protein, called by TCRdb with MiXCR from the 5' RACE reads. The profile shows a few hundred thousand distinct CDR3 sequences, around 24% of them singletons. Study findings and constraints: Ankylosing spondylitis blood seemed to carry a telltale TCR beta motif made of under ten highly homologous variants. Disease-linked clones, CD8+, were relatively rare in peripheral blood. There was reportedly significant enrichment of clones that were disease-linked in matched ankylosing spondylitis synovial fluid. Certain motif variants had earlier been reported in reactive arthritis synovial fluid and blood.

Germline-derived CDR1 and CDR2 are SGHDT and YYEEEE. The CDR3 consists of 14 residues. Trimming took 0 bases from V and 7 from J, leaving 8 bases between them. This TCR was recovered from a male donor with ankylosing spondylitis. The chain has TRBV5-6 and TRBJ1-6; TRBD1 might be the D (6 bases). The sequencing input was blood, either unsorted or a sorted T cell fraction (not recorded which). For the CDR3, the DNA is TGTGCCAGCAGCTTGGAAACAGGGAATTCACCCCTCCACTTT. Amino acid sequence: CASSLETGNSPLHF.